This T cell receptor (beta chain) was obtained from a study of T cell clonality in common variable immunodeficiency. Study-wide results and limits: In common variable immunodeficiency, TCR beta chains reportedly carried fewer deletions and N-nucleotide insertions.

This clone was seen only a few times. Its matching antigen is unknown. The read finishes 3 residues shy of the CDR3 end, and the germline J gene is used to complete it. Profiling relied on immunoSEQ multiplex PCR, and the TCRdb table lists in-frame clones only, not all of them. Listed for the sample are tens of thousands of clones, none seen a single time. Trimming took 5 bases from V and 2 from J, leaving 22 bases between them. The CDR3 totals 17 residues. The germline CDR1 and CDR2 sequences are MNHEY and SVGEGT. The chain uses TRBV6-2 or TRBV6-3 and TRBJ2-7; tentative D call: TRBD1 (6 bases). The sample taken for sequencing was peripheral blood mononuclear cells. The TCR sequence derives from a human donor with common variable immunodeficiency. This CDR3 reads CASSKPDSPSRTYEQYF. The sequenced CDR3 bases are TGTGCCAGCAGTAAACCGGACAGTCCCTCCCGAACCTACGAG.